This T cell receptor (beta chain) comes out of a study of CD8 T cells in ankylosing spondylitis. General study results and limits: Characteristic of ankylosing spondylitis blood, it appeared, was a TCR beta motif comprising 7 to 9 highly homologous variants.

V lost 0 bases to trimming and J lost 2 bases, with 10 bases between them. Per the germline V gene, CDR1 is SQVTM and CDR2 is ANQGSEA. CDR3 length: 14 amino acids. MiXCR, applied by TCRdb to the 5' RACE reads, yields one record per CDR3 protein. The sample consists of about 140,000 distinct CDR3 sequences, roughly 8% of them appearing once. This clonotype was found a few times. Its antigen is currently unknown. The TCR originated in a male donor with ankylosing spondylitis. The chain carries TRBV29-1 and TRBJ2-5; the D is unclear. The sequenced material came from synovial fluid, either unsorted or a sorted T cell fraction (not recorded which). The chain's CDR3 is CSVEERLGQETQYF. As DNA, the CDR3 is TGCAGCGTTGAAGAGAGATTGGGGCAAGAGACCCAGTACTTC. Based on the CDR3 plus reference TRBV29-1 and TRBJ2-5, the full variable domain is SAVISQKPSRDICQRGTSLTIQCQVDSQVTMMFWYRQQPGQSLTLIATANQGSEATYESGFVIDKFPISRPNLTFSTLTVSNMSPEDSSIYLCSVEERLGQETQYFGPGTRLLVL.